This T cell receptor beta chain was found in a study of spatial heterogeneity in lung cancer. The overall study: Donors were around 70 untreated early-stage non-small cell lung cancer patients. Consistent detection of more beta-chain than alpha-chain sequences was observed. Around two years after resection was the median timing of the follow-up PBMC samples, which were sequenced when available.

Indicated time point: blood at routine non-recurrence follow-up after resection. Whole RNA obtained from tumor, nontumor lung or frozen PBMC underwent sequencing without sorting. Germline V gives CDR1 DFQATT, CDR2 SNEGSKA (reference sequence). CDR3 length equals 14 residues. V dropped 1 base and J dropped 8 bases, with 15 bases sitting between them. There are many counts of this clonotype. TCR cDNA molecules were tagged individually, and each one carried a unique molecular identifier. TCRdb reprocessed the 5' RACE reads via MiXCR and lists one record per CDR3 protein. In the table there are about 47,000 distinct CDR3 sequences, under 8% of which are singletons.

This TCR was sampled from a female donor with early-stage non-small cell lung cancer. This material consisted of PBMCs, taken at follow-up. The chain recombines TRBV20-1 with TRBJ1-5; D may be TRBD1 (5 bases). The CDR3 bases are TGCAGTGCTAGAGGTGTGAAACCGGGGGAGCCCCAGCATTTT. Translated, it gives CSARGVKPGEPQHF.